The rows below give T cell receptor beta chains drawn from one sample of a study of T cells in Graves' hyperthyroidism and ophthalmopathy. From the multiplex PCR reads, TCRdb called clonotypes with MiXCR, one entry per CDR3 protein. The sample lists approximately 600,000 distinct CDR3 sequences, around 14% occurring once. The sequencing sample was made of blood. Every receptor here comes from a young woman with Graves' hyperthyroidism that later progressed to Graves' ophthalmopathy. CDR3s include the opening cysteine and the closing phenylalanine or tryptophan. The D gene is left open where the match is weak. Not every row has a clone size; where given, it reads once, few, many or a size class.

>TRBD1|TRBV7-9|-|TRBJ2-7
TGTGCCAGCAGCCCTCAGGGGGCATGGGAGCAGTACTTC
CASSPQGAWEQYF
>-|TRBV7-2|many|TRBJ1-2
TGTGCCAGCAGCTTAGCAGGGGGAGAAAGCTATGGCTACACCTTC
CASSLAGGESYGYTF
>-|TRBV4-3|few|TRBJ2-3
TGCGCCAGCAGCCAAGATGCACGGACAAAAGTGGATACGCAGTATTTT
CASSQDARTKVDTQYF
>-|TRBV7-6|many|TRBJ1-6
TGTGCCAGCCGTAGCGGCAATTCACCCCTCCACTTT
CASRSGNSPLHF
>-|TRBV18|many|TRBJ1-1
TGTGCCAGCTCACCCCTTTCCAGAACGAACACTGAAGCTTTCTTT
CASSPLSRTNTEAFF
>-|TRBV2|many|TRBJ2-2
TGTGCCAGCAGATTAGACGGAAAGAACACCGGGGAGCTGTTTTTT
CASRLDGKNTGELFF
>-|TRBV28|-|TRBJ2-7
TGTGCCATCATGGAGAGGTCAGGGTCCTACGAGCAGTACTTC
CAIMERSGSYEQYF
>TRBD1|TRBV19|few|TRBJ2-1
TGTGCCAGCAACCTACAGGGGAACACCTACAATGAGCAGTTCTTC
CASNLQGNTYNEQFF
>TRBD1|TRBV3-1|many|TRBJ2-3
TGTGCCAGCAGCGACAGGGGATTTACAGATACGCAGTATTTT
CASSDRGFTDTQYF
>TRBD2|TRBV7-3|-|TRBJ2-1
TGTGCCAGCAGCTTCCTAGCGGGAGGACCGAATGAGCAGTTCTTC
CASSFLAGGPNEQFF
>TRBD2|TRBV29-1|many|TRBJ2-7
TGCAGCGTTGGTGCTAGCGGGATCCTACCCTACGAGCAGTACTTC
CSVGASGILPYEQYF
>TRBD1|TRBV30|many|TRBJ2-3
TGTGCCTGGAAGCCAGGGGGAGATACGCAGTATTTT
CAWKPGGDTQYF
>TRBD1|TRBV7-2|-|TRBJ2-3
TGTGCCAGCAGCAGACCGGGACAGGGTTTCCGACCCAACGCGCAGTATTTT
CASSRPGQGFRPNAQYF
>TRBD2|TRBV5-1|many|TRBJ2-2
TGCGCCAGCAGCTTTGGACTAGCGCAGATGGTCGGGGAGCTGTTTTTT
CASSFGLAQMVGELFF
>-|TRBV28|many|TRBJ1-2
TGTGCCAGCAGTTTTGCAGGGCTTAGCTATGGCTACACCTTC
CASSFAGLSYGYTF
>-|TRBV30|many|TRBJ1-6
TGTGCCTGGAGTGGTTACCGGAATTCACCCCTCCACTTT
CAWSGYRNSPLHF
>TRBD2|TRBV6-2/TRBV6-3|many|TRBJ2-7
TGTGCCAGCTTGTCCAGTATAGCGGGCAGAGCCTACGAGCAGTACTTC
CASLSSIAGRAYEQYF
>TRBD1|TRBV20-1|few|TRBJ1-1
TGCAGTGCAACGGACAGGGGAGTGAACACTGAAGCTTTCTTT
CSATDRGVNTEAFF
>-|TRBV27|many|TRBJ1-2
TGTGCCAGCAGTTTCCGAGGACAGCAAGGGGGCTACACCTTC
CASSFRGQQGGYTF
>-|TRBV30|-|TRBJ2-7
TGTGCCTGGTTAAGAGGCGTCGGCTACGAGCAGTACTTC
CAWLRGVGYEQYF
>TRBD2|TRBV15|-|TRBJ2-1
TGTGCCACCAGCAGAGGAGCAGGTTGGGGGGGCAATGAGCAGTTCTTC
CATSRGAGWGGNEQFF
>TRBD2|TRBV6-1|few|TRBJ2-1
TGTGCCAGCGGGACCCGGCGGGAGGGCCCCTACAATGAGCAGTTCTTC
CASGTRREGPYNEQFF
>-|TRBV28|many|TRBJ1-1
TGTGCCAGCAGTTGGGGGTTGGGCACTGAAGCTTTCTTT
CASSWGLGTEAFF
>-|TRBV12-3/TRBV12-4|-|TRBJ2-3
TGTGCCACCATGTGGGGTGCAGATACGCAGTATTTT
CATMWGADTQYF
>-|TRBV11-3|many|TRBJ1-3
TGTGCCAGCAGCGAGACAGGTTCTGGAAACACCATATATTTT
CASSETGSGNTIYF
>-|TRBV11-2|many|TRBJ2-5
TGTGCCAGCAGCACCTCGGGGCTCCAAGAGACCCAGTACTTC
CASSTSGLQETQYF
>-|TRBV20-1|-|TRBJ2-5
TGCAGTGCTAGAGATGTAGGGATAGAGACCCAGTACTTC
CSARDVGIETQYF
>TRBD2|TRBV5-1|-|TRBJ2-5
TGCGCCAGCAGCTCCGGACTAGCGGGAGGGGGAGAGACCCAGTACTTC
CASSSGLAGGGETQYF
>TRBD1|TRBV2|many|TRBJ2-7
TGTGCCAGCAGAAGGACAGGGGCCGACGAGCAGTACTTC
CASRRTGADEQYF
>-|TRBV30|few|TRBJ2-7
TGTGCCTGGAATGTGATCCCCTACGAGCAGTACTTC
CAWNVIPYEQYF
>TRBD1|TRBV19|-|TRBJ2-1
TGTGCCAGTATAGGGGGCAGGGGGCTGAATGAGCAGTTCTTC
CASIGGRGLNEQFF